This is a list of T cell receptor beta chains from one sample in a study of blood T cell repertoires in COVID-19. The table came from immunoSEQ multiplex PCR; TCRdb's copy has only in-frame clones and leaves some out. This table has approximately 330,000 clones, around 90% appearing once. The sequenced sample consisted of peripheral blood. The source is a man aged 30 to 39 with COVID-19, enrolled during active disease. CDR3s include the opening cysteine and the closing phenylalanine or tryptophan. Fields, in order: clone size, J gene, V gene, D gene, CDR3 protein, CDR3 DNA. A D gene is named only where the DNA matches it firmly. Clone sizes are given selectively: once, few, many, or a class where the clone is expanded.

NA | TRBJ2-7 | TRBV2 | TRBD2 | CASSDQLAGYEQYF | TGTGCCAGCAGTGACCAACTAGCGGGATACGAGCAGTACTTC
NA | TRBJ1-6 | TRBV19 | NA | CASSDRSSYNSPLHF | TGTGCCAGTAGTGACAGGAGCTCCTATAATTCACCCCTCCACTTT
NA | TRBJ1-1 | TRBV20-1 | NA | CSASPQAMNTEAFF | TGCAGTGCTAGTCCGCAGGCCATGAACACTGAAGCTTTCTTT
NA | TRBJ1-6 | TRBV7-6 | NA | CASSPSRRGGNSPLHF | TGTGCCAGCAGCCCCAGTCGGCGGGGAGGAAATTCACCCCTCCACTTT
many | TRBJ1-1 | TRBV2 | TRBD1 | CASSRLGQEGTEAFF | TGTGCCAGCAGTAGACTTGGACAGGAGGGCACTGAAGCTTTCTTT
NA | TRBJ2-5 | TRBV18 | NA | CASSPRGLATETQYF | TGTGCCAGCTCACCACGGGGACTTGCAACGGAGACCCAGTACTTC
NA | TRBJ2-1 | TRBV18 | NA | CASSPPRGPYNEQFF | TGTGCCAGCTCACCACCTCGGGGTCCCTACAATGAGCAGTTCTTC
few | TRBJ1-2 | TRBV3-1/TRBV3-2 | NA | CASSQGGYGYTF | TGTGCCAGCAGCCAAGGAGGCTATGGCTACACCTTC
NA | TRBJ1-2 | TRBV9 | TRBD1 | CASSARGQGNYGYTF | TGTGCCAGCAGCGCACGAGGACAGGGTAACTATGGCTACACCTTC
NA | TRBJ2-7 | TRBV29-1 | NA | CSVGRREGMEQYF | TGCAGCGTTGGCAGGCGAGAGGGTATGGAGCAGTACTTC